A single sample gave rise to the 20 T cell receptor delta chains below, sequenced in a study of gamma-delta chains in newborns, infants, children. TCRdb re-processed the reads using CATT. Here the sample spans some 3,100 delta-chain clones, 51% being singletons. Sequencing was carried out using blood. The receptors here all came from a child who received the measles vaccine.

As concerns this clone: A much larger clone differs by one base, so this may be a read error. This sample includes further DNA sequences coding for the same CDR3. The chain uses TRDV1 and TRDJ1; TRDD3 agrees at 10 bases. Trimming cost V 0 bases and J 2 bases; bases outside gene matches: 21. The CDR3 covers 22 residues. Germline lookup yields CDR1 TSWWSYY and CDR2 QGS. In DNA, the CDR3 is TGTGCTCTTGGGGAACTAGCTGGGGAGTACTGGGGGATCCCCGAAACGACCGATAAACTCATCTTT. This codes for CALGELAGEYWGIPETTDKLIF.

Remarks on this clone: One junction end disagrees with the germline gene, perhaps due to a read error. CDR3 sequence (DNA): TGTGCTCTTGGGGAACTTATCCGATTGGGGTATAAACTCACCTTT. It is translated as CALGELIRLGYKLTF. The V gene is TRDV1, the J gene TRDJ1, with a tentative D call TRDD3 (5 bases). The CDR3 spans 15 residues. Germline CDR1 TSWWSYY, CDR2 QGS.

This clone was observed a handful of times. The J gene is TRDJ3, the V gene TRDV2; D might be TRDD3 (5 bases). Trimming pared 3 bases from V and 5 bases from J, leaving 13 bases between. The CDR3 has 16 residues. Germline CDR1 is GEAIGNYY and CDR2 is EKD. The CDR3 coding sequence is TGTGCCTGTGACGAGATTGATACACGGGACACCCGACAGATGTTTTTC. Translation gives CACDEIDTRDTRQMFF.

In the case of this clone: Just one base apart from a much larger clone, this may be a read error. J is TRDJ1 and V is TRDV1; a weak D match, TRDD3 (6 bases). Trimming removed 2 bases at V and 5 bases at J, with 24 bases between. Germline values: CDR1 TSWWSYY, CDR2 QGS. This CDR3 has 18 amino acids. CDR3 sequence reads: CALGEVPPPRKLGDKLIF. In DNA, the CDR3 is TGTGCTCTTGGGGAAGTCCCTCCCCCGAGAAAGCTGGGGGATAAACTCATCTTT.

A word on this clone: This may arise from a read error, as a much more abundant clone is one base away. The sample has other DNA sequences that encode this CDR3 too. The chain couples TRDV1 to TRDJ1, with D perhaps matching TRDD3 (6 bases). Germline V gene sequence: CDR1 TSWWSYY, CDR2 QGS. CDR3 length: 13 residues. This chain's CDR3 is CALGDERGDKLIF. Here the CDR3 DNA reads TGTGCTCTCGGGGATGAAAGGGGCGATAAACTCATCTTT.

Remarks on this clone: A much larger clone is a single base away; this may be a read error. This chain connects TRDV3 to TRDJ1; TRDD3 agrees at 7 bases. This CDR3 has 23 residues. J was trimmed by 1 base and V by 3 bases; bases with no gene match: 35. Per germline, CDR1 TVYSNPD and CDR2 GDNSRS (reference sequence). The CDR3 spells CAFRGPPPYWGPYRRRITDKLIF. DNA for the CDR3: TGTGCCTTCCGGGGCCCCCCTCCATACTGGGGACCATATCGGAGACGTATCACCGATAAACTCATCTTT.

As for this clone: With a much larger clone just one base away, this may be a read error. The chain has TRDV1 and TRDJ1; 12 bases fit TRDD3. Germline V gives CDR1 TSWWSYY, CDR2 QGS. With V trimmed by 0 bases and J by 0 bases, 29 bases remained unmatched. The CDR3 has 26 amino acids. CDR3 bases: TGTGCTCTTGGGGAACTCCCCCTCTTCCTACGTTTAACCTGGGGGATACGGCATAGGTACACCGATAAACTCATCTTT. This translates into CALGELPLFLRLTWGIRHRYTDKLIF.

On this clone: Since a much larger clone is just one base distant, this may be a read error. The CDR3 region is CALGELTLFLRLTWGIRYRYTDKLIF. The CDR3 DNA follows: TGTGCTCTTGGGGAACTCACCCTCTTCCTACGTTTAACCTGGGGGATACGGTATAGGTACACCGATAAACTCATCTTT. The chain joins TRDV1 to TRDJ1; 12 bases fit TRDD3. This CDR3 region has 26 residues. V lost 0 bases and J lost 0; bases outside the gene matches: 29. From germline, CDR1 is TSWWSYY and CDR2 QGS.

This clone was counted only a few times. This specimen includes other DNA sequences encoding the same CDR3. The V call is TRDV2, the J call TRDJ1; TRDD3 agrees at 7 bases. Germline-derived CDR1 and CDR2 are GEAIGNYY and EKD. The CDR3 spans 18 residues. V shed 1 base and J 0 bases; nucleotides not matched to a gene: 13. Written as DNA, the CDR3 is TGTGCCTGTGACACTCTGGGGGTTAAATCTACTTACACCGATAAACTCATCTTT. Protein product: CACDTLGVKSTYTDKLIF.

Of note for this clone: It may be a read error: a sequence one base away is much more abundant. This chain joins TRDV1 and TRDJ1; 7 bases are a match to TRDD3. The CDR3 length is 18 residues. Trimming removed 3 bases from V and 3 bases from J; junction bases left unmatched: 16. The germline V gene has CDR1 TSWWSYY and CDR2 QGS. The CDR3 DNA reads TGTGCTCTTGGGGAGGGACTGGGATACTTTCCTTACGCCGATAAACTCATCTTT. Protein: CALGEGLGYFPYADKLIF.

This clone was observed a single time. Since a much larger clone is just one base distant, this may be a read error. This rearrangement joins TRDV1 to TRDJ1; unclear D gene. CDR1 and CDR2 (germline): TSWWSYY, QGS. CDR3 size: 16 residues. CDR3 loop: CALGENPPEGTDKLTF. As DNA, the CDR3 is TGTGCTCTTGGGGAAAACCCGCCCGAGGGCACCGATAAACTCACCTTT.

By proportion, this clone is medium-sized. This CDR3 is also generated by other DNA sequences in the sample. The CDR3 here is CAFTPSCGTNSHWGIRWRTDKLIF. The CDR3 DNA follows: TGTGCCTTTACCCCCTCCTGCGGGACCAACAGTCACTGGGGGATACGCTGGAGGACCGATAAACTCATCTTT. The chain carries TRDV3 and TRDJ1; 13 bases map to TRDD3. V gave up 1 base and J gave up 2 bases; unmatched junction bases: 31. The CDR3 covers 24 residues. The germline gives CDR1 TVYSNPD, CDR2 GDNSRS (reference sequence). The full variable domain, completed using reference TRDV3 and TRDJ1, is CDKVTQSSPDQTVASGSEVVLLCTYDTVYSNPDLFWYRIRPDYSFQFVFYGDNSRSEGADFTQGRFSVKHILTQKAFHLVISPVRTEDSATYYCAFTPSCGTNSHWGIRWRTDKLIFGKGTRVTVEP.

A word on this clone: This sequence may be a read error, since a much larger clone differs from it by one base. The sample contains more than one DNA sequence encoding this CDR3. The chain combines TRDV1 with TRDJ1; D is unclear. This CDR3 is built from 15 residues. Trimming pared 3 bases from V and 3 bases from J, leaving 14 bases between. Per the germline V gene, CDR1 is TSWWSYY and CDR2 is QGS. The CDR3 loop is CALGELPLRADKLIF. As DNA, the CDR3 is TGTGCTCTTGGGGAGCTACCGTTACGCGCCGATAAACTCATCTTT.

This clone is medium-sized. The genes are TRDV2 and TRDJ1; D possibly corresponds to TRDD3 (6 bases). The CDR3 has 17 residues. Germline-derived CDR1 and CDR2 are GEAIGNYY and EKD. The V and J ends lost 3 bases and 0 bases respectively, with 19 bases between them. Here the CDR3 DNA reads TGTGCCTGTGACGGTCTACAAGGGATATCGTACACCGATAAACTCATCTTT. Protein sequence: CACDGLQGISYTDKLIF.

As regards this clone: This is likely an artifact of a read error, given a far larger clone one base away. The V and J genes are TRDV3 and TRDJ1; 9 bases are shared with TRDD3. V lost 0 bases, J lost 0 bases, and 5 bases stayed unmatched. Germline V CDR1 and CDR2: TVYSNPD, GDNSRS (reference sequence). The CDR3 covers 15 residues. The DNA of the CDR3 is TGTGCCTTTAGTCTGGGGGATGTGTACACCGATAAACTCATCTTT. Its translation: CAFSLGDVYTDKLIF.

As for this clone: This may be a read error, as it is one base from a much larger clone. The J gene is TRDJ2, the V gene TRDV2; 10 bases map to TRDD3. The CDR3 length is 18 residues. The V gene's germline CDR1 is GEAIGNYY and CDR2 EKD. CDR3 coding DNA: TGTGCCTGTGACACCTTGGGGGATACCTACAGGGTGACAGAACAACTCTTCTTT. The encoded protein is CACDTLGDTYRVTEQLFF.

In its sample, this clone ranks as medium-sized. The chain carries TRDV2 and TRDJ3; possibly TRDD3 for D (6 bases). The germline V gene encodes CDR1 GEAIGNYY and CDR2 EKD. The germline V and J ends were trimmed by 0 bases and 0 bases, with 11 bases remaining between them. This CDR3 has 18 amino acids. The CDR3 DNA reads TGTGCCTGTGACACCGGCTGGGGCTCCTCCTGGGACACCCGACAGATGTTTTTC. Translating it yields CACDTGWGSSWDTRQMFF.

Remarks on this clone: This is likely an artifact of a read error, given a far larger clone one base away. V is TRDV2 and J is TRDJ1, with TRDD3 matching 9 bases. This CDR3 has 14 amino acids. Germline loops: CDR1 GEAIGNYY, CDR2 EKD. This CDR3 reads CACDILGDTDKPIF. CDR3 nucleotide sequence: TGTGCCTGTGACATACTGGGGGACACCGATAAACCCATCTTT.

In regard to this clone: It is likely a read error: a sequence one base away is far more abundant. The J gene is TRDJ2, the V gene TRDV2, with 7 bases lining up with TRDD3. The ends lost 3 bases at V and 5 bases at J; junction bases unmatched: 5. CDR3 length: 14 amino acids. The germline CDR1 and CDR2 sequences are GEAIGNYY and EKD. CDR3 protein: CACDLQGDTAQLFF. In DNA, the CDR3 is TGTGCCTGTGACCTCCAGGGGGATACAGCACAACTCTTCTTT.

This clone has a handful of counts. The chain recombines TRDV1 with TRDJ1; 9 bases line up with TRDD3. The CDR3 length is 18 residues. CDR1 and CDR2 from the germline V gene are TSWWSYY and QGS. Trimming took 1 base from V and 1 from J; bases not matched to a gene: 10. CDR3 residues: CALGERFLLGDRTDKLIF. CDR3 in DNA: TGTGCTCTTGGGGAACGTTTTCTACTGGGGGACCGCACCGATAAACTCATCTTT.